The 23 T cell receptor beta chains presented below share a single source sample, sequenced in a study of blood T cell repertoires in COVID-19. Some clones are missing from TCRdb's copy, which holds only in-frame ones; the method was immunoSEQ multiplex PCR. The profile shows 190,000 or so clones, around 84% of them singletons. Material: PBMCs or T cells enriched from blood (not recorded which). These receptors came from a man aged 35-49 years who had recovered from COVID-19.

The chain links TRBV21-1 to TRBJ2-2; TRBD1, as called in the table, went unchecked against the DNA. TRBV21-1 is a pseudogene segment. The length of the CDR3 is 15 residues. In DNA form, the CDR3 reads TGTGCCAGCAGCAAAGTCGACAGGGGTACCGGGGAGCTGTTTTTT. Its translation: CASSKVDRGTGELFF.

The V and J genes are TRBV12-5 and TRBJ1-6; D not resolved. From germline, CDR1 is LGHNT and CDR2 FRNRAP. V lost 7 bases and J lost 5, with 27 bases in between. This CDR3 has 19 amino acids. CDR3 sequence reads: CASASLRSGNDVNNSPLHF. In DNA, the CDR3 is TGTGCTAGTGCCTCTCTACGGAGTGGCAATGATGTCAATAATTCACCCCTCCACTTT.

This clone is a singleton in its sample. This chain uses TRBV2 with TRBJ1-2; weak D call: TRBD1 (5 bases). Per germline, CDR1 SNHLY and CDR2 FYNNEI. Deletions cut 4 bases from V and 6 bases from J, with 12 bases between. This CDR3 comprises 13 residues. The CDR3 sequence: CASSVRAGNGYTF. CDR3 sequence (DNA): TGTGCCAGCAGTGTCAGGGCTGGGAATGGCTACACCTTC.

This chain joins TRBV5-1 and TRBJ1-1; 8 nucleotides line up with TRBD1. CDR1 and CDR2 from the germline V gene are SGHRS and YFSETQ. This CDR3 contains 14 residues. With V trimmed by 0 bases and J by 7 bases, 5 bases remained unmatched. The CDR3 loop reads CASSLAGGAVEAFF. The CDR3 bases are TGCGCCAGCAGCTTGGCAGGGGGCGCGGTTGAAGCTTTCTTT.

This chain joins TRBV29-1 and TRBJ1-5, with D tentatively TRBD1 (5 bases). Germline CDR1 reads SQVTM; CDR2 reads ANQGSEA. CDR3 length: 15 residues. V gave up 4 bases and J gave up 2 bases, with 15 bases separating them. For the CDR3, the DNA is TGCAGCGTTGTAGCGGGGGGAGGTGGCAATCAGCCCCAGCATTTT. It yields the protein CSVVAGGGGNQPQHF. Full variable domain (remainder filled in from reference TRBV29-1 and TRBJ1-5): SAVISQKPSRDICQRGTSLTIQCQVDSQVTMMFWYRQQPGQSLTLIATANQGSEATYESGFVIDKFPISRPNLTFSTLTVSNMSPEDSSIYLCSVVAGGGGNQPQHFGDGTRLSIL.

This clone was detected many times. V and J are TRBV7-3 and TRBJ1-2; unclear D gene. V was pared by 0 bases and J by 8 bases, with 19 bases between. CDR3 size: 16 residues. Germline CDR1 SGHTA, CDR2 FQGTGA. This CDR3 is CASSLTPAGGSEGYTF. The DNA for the CDR3 is TGTGCCAGCAGCTTAACCCCGGCAGGAGGGTCGGAGGGCTACACCTTC.

The chain is built from TRBV5-1 and TRBJ2-3; D might be TRBD2 (5 bases). Germline-derived CDR1 and CDR2 are SGHRS and YFSETQ. V was clipped by 4 bases and J by 6 bases, with 15 bases between them. The CDR3 contains 14 residues. The chain's CDR3 is CASSERSHEDTQYF. DNA of the CDR3: TGCGCCAGCAGCGAGCGGTCCCACGAGGATACGCAGTATTTT.

This chain connects TRBV19 to TRBJ2-1; D is ambiguous. The CDR3 length is 11 residues. Germline V gene data show CDR1 as LNHDA and CDR2 as SQIVND (reference sequence). Trimming left V 5 bases short and J 9 bases short, with 8 bases between. The CDR3 region is CASSLGGEQFF. DNA for the CDR3: TGTGCCAGTAGTCTCGGTGGTGAGCAGTTCTTC.

V and J are TRBV3-1 (or the pseudogene TRBV3-2) and TRBJ2-3, with D perhaps matching TRBD2 (5 bases). CDR3 length: 16 amino acids. Trimming stripped 2 bases from V and 0 bases from J, with 12 bases between. The germline V gene has CDR1 LGHDT and CDR2 YNNKEL (reference sequence). The CDR3 is CASSQISRTSTDTQYF. Written as DNA, the CDR3 is TGTGCCAGCAGCCAAATTAGCAGGACTAGCACAGATACGCAGTATTTT.

The gene calls are TRBV7-8 and TRBJ2-7; tentative D call: TRBD2 (5 bases). Trimming left V 7 bases short and J 2 bases short, with 12 bases between. Germline V gene data show CDR1 as SGHVS and CDR2 as FQNEAQ. The CDR3 sequence is 13 residues long. As DNA, the CDR3 is TGTGCCAGCAAAGCGGCCTTAACCTACGAGCAGTACTTC. Protein sequence: CASKAALTYEQYF.

The chain combines TRBV9 with TRBJ2-1; no reliable D call. This CDR3 has 13 residues. Deletions cut 4 bases from V and 4 bases from J, with 9 bases between. Germline lookup yields CDR1 SGDLS and CDR2 YYNGEE. The CDR3 DNA is TGTGCCAGCAGCTCCGACTTATACAATGAGCAGTTCTTC. This sequence encodes CASSSDLYNEQFF.

The J gene is TRBJ2-7, the V gene TRBV13; TRBD2 is a possible D gene (6 bases). CDR1 is PRHDT and CDR2 is FYEKMQ in the germline V gene (reference sequence). V lost 4 bases to trimming and J lost 7 bases, with 8 bases between them. The CDR3 sequence is 11 residues long. CDR3 sequence reads: CASSWGEEQYF. The CDR3 DNA follows: TGTGCCAGCAGCTGGGGGGAGGAGCAGTACTTC.

The chain combines TRBV6-5 with TRBJ2-3; D may be TRBD2 (6 bases). CDR1 is MNHEY, CDR2 SVGAGI, per germline. V dropped 2 bases and J dropped 2 bases, with 8 bases sitting between them. The CDR3 runs 14 residues. The CDR3 here is CASSYAGPTDTQYF. CDR3 coding DNA: TGTGCCAGCAGTTACGCGGGGCCCACAGATACGCAGTATTTT.

This chain links TRBV7-2 with TRBJ2-2, with 8 bases aligning to TRBD2. CDR1 is SGHTA, CDR2 FQGNSA, per germline. This CDR3 region has 17 residues. V lost 3 bases and J lost 7; bases outside the gene matches: 13. As DNA, the CDR3 is TGTGCCAGCAGCTTGGGTCTAACGGGGGGGTTAGGCGGGGAGCTGTTTTTT. Translated: CASSLGLTGGLGGELFF.

The V call is TRBV29-1, the J call TRBJ2-7; tentatively, D is TRBD1 (5 bases). Germline lookup yields CDR1 SQVTM and CDR2 ANQGSEA. The CDR3 runs to 12 residues. Trimming took off 3 bases at V and 2 bases at J, with 8 bases between the two ends. The CDR3 nucleotides are TGCAGCGTTGACACAGGTACCTACGAGCAGTACTTC. Its translation: CSVDTGTYEQYF.

The V and J genes are TRBV28 and TRBJ2-2; no clear D. CDR1 MDHEN and CDR2 SYDVKM come from the germline V gene. Trimming pared 4 bases from V and 10 bases from J, leaving 10 bases between. The CDR3 totals 12 residues. The DNA of the CDR3 is TGTGCCAGCAGTTCATCTTGGCAGGAGCTGTTTTTT. This sequence encodes CASSSSWQELFF.

The chain links TRBV10-3 to TRBJ1-2, with 10 bases that match TRBD1. Germline V gene sequence: CDR1 ENHRY, CDR2 SYGVKD. The CDR3 sequence is 14 residues long. The V segment lost 6 bases and the J segment 6 bases; nucleotides outside the gene matches: 7. CDR3 region: CAIRGTGDGDGYTF. The CDR3 coding sequence is TGTGCCATCAGAGGGACAGGGGACGGGGATGGCTACACCTTC.

The V and J genes are TRBV9 and TRBJ1-3, with a possible D match to TRBD1 (5 bases). The CDR3 sequence is 16 residues long. Per germline, CDR1 SGDLS and CDR2 YYNGEE. V lost 1 base and J 2 bases, leaving 13 bases between the germline ends. The CDR3 DNA follows: TGTGCCAGCAGCGTAACAGGACCCCTGCCTGGAAACACCATATATTTT. It encodes CASSVTGPLPGNTIYF. Looking up the rest from reference TRBV9 and TRBJ1-3 gives the full variable domain: DSGVTQTPKHLITATGQRVTLRCSPRSGDLSVYWYQQSLDQGLQFLIQYYNGEERAKGNILERFSAQQFPDLHSELNLSSLELGDSALYFCASSVTGPLPGNTIYFGEGSWLTVV.

V gene TRBV4-3 combines with J gene TRBJ2-3; D ambiguous. V lost 1 base and J 0 bases, leaving 8 bases between the germline ends. The CDR3 loop spans 15 amino acids. CDR1 is LGHNA, CDR2 YSLEER, per germline. CDR3 sequence reads: CASSQAQRSTDTQYF. CDR3 in DNA: TGCGCCAGCAGCCAAGCCCAGCGTAGCACAGATACGCAGTATTTT.

This chain joins TRBV30 and TRBJ1-4; 11 bases agree with TRBD1. Germline V gene sequence: CDR1 GTSNPN, CDR2 SVGIG (reference sequence). The V gene end was trimmed by 2 bases and the J gene end by 8 bases; junction bases not matched to a gene: 4. The CDR3 spans 14 residues. The CDR3 DNA reads as TGTGCCTGGAGTATGGGACAGGGGGTCGAAAAACTGTTTTTT. Protein sequence: CAWSMGQGVEKLFF.

The DNA of the CDR3 is TGCGCCAGCAGCCAATCCTACCAGGGTGTAGCGCAGTACTTC. It specifies CASSQSYQGVAQYF. The rearrangement links TRBV4-3 to TRBJ2-7; tentative D call: TRBD1 (5 bases). Germline CDR1 LGHNA, CDR2 YSLEER. V was trimmed by 2 bases and J by 9 bases, leaving 17 bases between them. CDR3 length: 14 residues.

The CDR3 spells CASSVADGSGANVLTF. The DNA of the CDR3 is TGTGCCAGCAGCGTGGCCGACGGGTCTGGGGCCAACGTCCTGACTTTC. The V gene is TRBV9, the J gene TRBJ2-6; D ambiguous. Trimming took 2 bases from V and 1 from J, leaving 10 bases between them. The CDR3 totals 16 residues. Per the germline V gene, CDR1 is SGDLS and CDR2 is YYNGEE.

The chain carries TRBV7-9 and TRBJ2-5; D perhaps matches TRBD2 (6 bases). Trimming took off 5 bases at V and 5 bases at J, with 12 bases between the two ends. CDR3 length: 13 residues. Per germline, CDR1 SEHNR and CDR2 FQNEAQ (reference sequence). The CDR3 region has the DNA TGTGCCAGCAGCCCGGACTACGGGGAGACCCAGTACTTC. As protein: CASSPDYGETQYF. Full variable domain (remainder filled in from reference TRBV7-9 and TRBJ2-5): DTGVSQNPRHKITKRGQNVTFRCDPISEHNRLYWYRQTLGQGPEFLTYFQNEAQLEKSRLLSDRFSAERPKGSFSTLEIQRTEQGDSAMYLCASSPDYGETQYFGPGTRLLVL.